This T cell receptor (beta chain) emerged from a study of blood T cell repertoires in COVID-19. The length of the CDR3 is 16 residues. V lost 3 bases and J lost 2; bases outside the gene matches: 5. The V gene's germline CDR1 is LNHDA and CDR2 SQIVND (reference sequence). Sequenced by immunoSEQ multiplex PCR; TCRdb stores in-frame clones only, minus some. The sample comprises 81,000 or so clones, 81% of which are singletons, and about 12% rests with the top ten. This TCR was sampled from a human donor in a cohort sampled during active COVID-19. The chain links TRBV19 to TRBJ2-3, with 10 positions matching TRBD2. Sequences were obtained from peripheral blood. Written as DNA, the CDR3 is TGTGCCAGTAGTATGCTAGCGGGGGCGCTCACAGATACGCAGTATTTT. Protein product: CASSMLAGALTDTQYF.